Listed below are T cell receptor beta chains from one sample, sequenced in a study of T cells in Graves' hyperthyroidism and ophthalmopathy. TCRdb independently ran MiXCR on the multiplex PCR reads; one entry per CDR3 protein. The table records 560,000 or so distinct CDR3 sequences, 15% to 20% of them present only once. Sequencing input: blood. The receptors derive from a man in his forties with Graves' ophthalmopathy. The CDR3 runs from the conserved cysteine through the conserved F or W. D genes are given only for firm matches. The size field is filled for only some rows; it gives once, few, many or a size class.

clone_size d_call j_call v_call cdr3_nt cdr3_aa
. . TRBJ1-6 TRBV28 TGTGCCAGCAGATTTCTCGAGGTTACGTCTAATTCACCCCTCCACTTT CASRFLEVTSNSPLHF
. TRBD1 TRBJ2-2 TRBV9 TGTGCCAGCAGCCGACAGGGGCTGACCGGGGAGCTGTTTTTT CASSRQGLTGELFF
. . TRBJ2-1 TRBV3-1 TGTGCCAGCAGCCAAGAGTTAGGGGGAGGGAATGAGCAGTTCTTC CASSQELGGGNEQFF
few . TRBJ2-1 TRBV27 TGTGCCAGCAGTCCCCGGGGGCTAGCCGATGAGCAGTTCTTC CASSPRGLADEQFF
few . TRBJ2-4 TRBV6-1 TGTGCCAGCAGTCCCAAATCATCCAAAAACATTCAGTACTTC CASSPKSSKNIQYF
. TRBD2 TRBJ2-3 TRBV7-9 TGTGCCAGCAGCCCGACTAGCGGGGGGAGGAAAGATACGCAGTATTTT CASSPTSGGRKDTQYF
few . TRBJ1-5 TRBV27 TGTGCCAGCAGTTTAGACGGGGGGCGGGTGGATCAGCCCCAGCATTTT CASSLDGGRVDQPQHF
many . TRBJ2-7 TRBV4-1 TGCGCCAGCAGCCATGACCCGACGAACGAAGGGCAGTACTTC CASSHDPTNEGQYF
many TRBD1 TRBJ1-1 TRBV3-1 TGTGCCAGCAGCTTCCGACAGGGACGAGCTTTCTTT CASSFRQGRAFF
. TRBD2 TRBJ2-1 TRBV11-2 TGTGCCAGCAGCTGGGGTAGCGGGAGGAGCTACAATGAGCAGTTCTTC CASSWGSGRSYNEQFF
. . TRBJ1-2 TRBV29-1 TGCAGCGCGAGGGGTACAGGGCCGGATGGCTACACCTTC CSARGTGPDGYTF
few . TRBJ1-1 TRBV19 TGTGCCAGTAGGGATTGGCAGCCCTACGCTGAAGCTTTCTTT CASRDWQPYAEAFF
. TRBD2 TRBJ2-1 TRBV7-6 TGTGCCAGCAGCTTAGTTCTTGGCGGGAGCAGGGATGAGCAGTTCTTC CASSLVLGGSRDEQFF
many TRBD1 TRBJ1-1 TRBV30 TGTGCCTGGAGTAAACCAGGGGGCAGAAGGACTGAAGCTTTCTTT CAWSKPGGRRTEAFF
few . TRBJ2-7 TRBV5-1 TGCGCCAGCTTCGCCGGGACTTCTAGCTCCTACGAGCAGTACTTC CASFAGTSSSYEQYF
many TRBD1 TRBJ1-3 TRBV6-1 TGTGCCAGCAGTGACGGGACAGGGCTAAACACCATATATTTT CASSDGTGLNTIYF
many TRBD2 TRBJ2-7 TRBV24-1 TGTGCCACCAGTGATCTAGCGGGAGGCCCACCGAAAGAGCAGTACTTC CATSDLAGGPPKEQYF
many TRBD1 TRBJ2-1 TRBV18 TGTGCCAGCTCACCGCTTGACAGGGGGGTAAGGAATGAGCAGTTCTTC CASSPLDRGVRNEQFF
many . TRBJ2-2 TRBV11-2 TGTGCCAGCAGCTTATCCCAGAACACCGGGGAGCTGTTTTTT CASSLSQNTGELFF
many . TRBJ2-7 TRBV12-3/TRBV12-4 TGTGCCAGCAGTTTAGGTCTGGGGCAATTTTACGAGCAGTACTTC CASSLGLGQFYEQYF
many TRBD2 TRBJ2-5 TRBV11-2 TGTGCCAGCAGCAACCGACTAGCGGGGTTCCAAGAGACCCAGTACTTC CASSNRLAGFQETQYF
many TRBD2 TRBJ2-3 TRBV3-1 TGTGCCAGCAGCCAAGTTTGGCGCGGGAGGGCAACAGATACGCAGTATTTT CASSQVWRGRATDTQYF
. . TRBJ2-2 TRBV20-1 TGCAGTGCTATTGCCTCCCACCCCAACACCGGGGAGCTGTTTTTT CSAIASHPNTGELFF
few . TRBJ1-1 TRBV6-2/TRBV6-3 TGTGCCAGCAGGGCGGGCAGGTACGGAGCTGAAGCTTTCTTT CASRAGRYGAEAFF
few . TRBJ2-3 TRBV5-1 TGCGCCAGCAGCTGGACGGGACCAGATGGGACAGATACGCAGTATTTT CASSWTGPDGTDTQYF
many . TRBJ2-1 TRBV18 TGTGCCAGCTCACCAGATAGGTTCTACAATGAGCAGTTCTTC CASSPDRFYNEQFF
few . TRBJ1-2 TRBV28 TGTGCCAGCAGACGACCGGGACCTGGGTATGGCTACACCTTC CASRRPGPGYGYTF
. . TRBJ2-1 TRBV6-1 TGTGCCACCAGGACAGCTTCCTACAATGAGCAGTTCTTC CATRTASYNEQFF
once TRBD2 TRBJ2-7 TRBV15 TGTGCCACCAGCAGAGGTAGCGGGACCCACGACGAGCAGTACTTC CATSRGSGTHDEQYF
few . TRBJ2-4 TRBV12-3/TRBV12-4 TGTGCCAGCAGTTTTGTCGGATTTCAGTACTTC CASSFVGFQYF
many . TRBJ1-1 TRBV18 TGTGCCAGCTCACCTGGACAGAACACTGAAGCTTTCTTT CASSPGQNTEAFF
many TRBD1 TRBJ1-1 TRBV6-1 TGTGCCAGCAGTGATCCCACAGGGGGAAACACTGAAGCTTTCTTT CASSDPTGGNTEAFF
. . TRBJ2-7 TRBV28 TGTGCCAGCAGGGCCGGGGAGGGACAAAGAAGCTCCTACGAGCAGTACTTC CASRAGEGQRSSYEQYF
few TRBD1 TRBJ2-5 TRBV7-9 TGTGCCAGCAGCCGTCGGGACAGCTCCCAAGAGACCCAGTACTTC CASSRRDSSQETQYF